These T cell receptor beta chains were read from a single sample in a study of cytomegalovirus exposure and HLA in healthy donors. Only in-frame clones appear in the TCRdb table, and some are missing; sequencing was by immunoSEQ multiplex PCR. Counted here are over 200,000 clones, roughly 83% occurring once; the ten biggest clones make up roughly 5.5%. Sequencing used PBMCs. The receptors here all came from a woman between 18 and 30 years old in good health and CMV-seronegative. The conserved cysteine and the conserved F or W are not part of the CDR3 here.

V: TRBV9
J: TRBJ1-4
CDR3: ASSVVPGQGELF

V: TRBV30
J: TRBJ1-1
CDR3: AWTPARGGVVTEAF

V: TRBV28
J: TRBJ2-3
CDR3: ASSLKSDYTDTQY

V: TRBV11-2
J: TRBJ2-5
CDR3: ASRMNRGGYETQY

V: TRBV30
J: TRBJ2-1
CDR3: GGGRSNEQF

V: TRBV28
J: TRBJ1-2
CDR3: ASLYGDALASYT

V: TRBV5-1
J: TRBJ2-7
CDR3: ASSLGGTGSHEQY

V: TRBV27
J: TRBJ1-1
CDR3: ASSPTGTPPNTEAF

V: TRBV9
J: TRBJ2-5
CDR3: ASSAGRVQETQY

V: TRBV9
J: TRBJ1-2
CDR3: ASSPTGGRYGYT

V: TRBV18
J: TRBJ1-3
CDR3: ASSPREGIPGNTIY

V: TRBV5-1
J: TRBJ1-2
CDR3: ASRGGRGGYGYT

V: TRBV7-2
J: TRBJ1-5
CDR3: ASSLTPKGQPQH

V: TRBV7-9
J: TRBJ2-1
CDR3: ASSPRAWDSNEQF

V: TRBV4-2
J: TRBJ2-1
CDR3: ASSQARGKNEQF

V: TRBV11-2
J: TRBJ2-5
CDR3: ASGRRTQGETQY

V: TRBV5-1
J: TRBJ2-7
CDR3: ASSFGRNEQY

V: TRBV9
J: TRBJ2-6
CDR3: ASSSGGSSSGANVLT

V: TRBV5-6
J: TRBJ1-3
CDR3: ASSLGRTGNTIY

V: TRBV9
J: TRBJ1-2
CDR3: ASSEGVGFFGYT

V: TRBV27
J: TRBJ1-2
CDR3: ASRTPRDRGPNYGYT

V: TRBV5-1
J: TRBJ2-7
CDR3: ASSTSYEQY

V: TRBV5-1
J: TRBJ2-7
CDR3: ASSSRDRGTDEQY

V: TRBV27
J: TRBJ1-6
CDR3: ASSFRSSPLH

V: TRBV6-1
J: TRBJ2-3
CDR3: ASSLSAASTDTQY

V: TRBV6-5
J: TRBJ1-6
CDR3: ASSYRDFYNSPLH

V: TRBV2
J: TRBJ2-1
CDR3: ASTIYNEQF

V: TRBV11-2
J: TRBJ2-7
CDR3: ASSLIGLYSSYEQY

V: TRBV30
J: TRBJ1-1
CDR3: AWSDANTEAF

V: TRBV27
J: TRBJ1-4
CDR3: ASSLSGVPEKLF

V: TRBV9
J: TRBJ2-6
CDR3: ASSVGYGSARAGANVLT

V: TRBV2
J: TRBJ2-2
CDR3: ASRTLLAGNTGELF

V: TRBV5-4
J: TRBJ1-6
CDR3: ASSRDSGRTNSPLH

V: TRBV5-1
J: TRBJ2-3
CDR3: ASSVPGLAASTDTQY

V: TRBV25-1
J: TRBJ1-1
CDR3: ASRQGSEAF

V: TRBV4-1
J: TRBJ1-1
CDR3: ASSQEGRGNTEAF

V: TRBV19
J: TRBJ2-3
CDR3: ASSIGTGSQDTQY